This TCR beta chain was obtained from a study of blood T cell repertoires in COVID-19. Here immunoSEQ multiplex PCR was the method, and the copy in TCRdb shows in-frame clones only, minus some. The sample yields approximately 270,000 clones, about 87% seen once. The receptor was isolated from a woman under 40 with acute COVID-19. Sequencing was done on a sample of PBMCs or T cells enriched from blood (not recorded which).

CDR3 sequence (DNA): TGTGCCAGCAGTCGGACAGGGGGCTTATCTGGGGCCAACGTCCTGACTTTC. It yields the protein CASSRTGGLSGANVLTF. V usage is TRBV7-3 and J usage is TRBJ2-6, with 11 bases aligning to TRBD1. Trimming took 6 bases from V and 1 from J; bases not matched to a gene: 5. The CDR3 is made up of 17 amino acids. CDR1 is SGHTA and CDR2 is FQGTGA in the germline V gene. Complete variable domain (other parts from reference TRBV7-3 and TRBJ2-6): GAGVSQTPSNKVTEKGKYVELRCDPISGHTALYWYRQSLGQGPEFLIYFQGTGAADDSGLPNDRFFAVRPEGSVSTLKIQRTERGDSAVYLCASSRTGGLSGANVLTFGAGSRLTVL.